The rows below give T cell receptor beta chains drawn from one sample of a study of beta chain features in type 1 diabetes. The data were produced by immunoSEQ multiplex PCR, yet TCRdb's version contains in-frame clones alone and is incomplete. This table holds about 900,000 clones, roughly a sixth found once. Sequencing input: naive CD4+ T cells from blood. These receptors all stem from a woman under 30 in good health. CDR3s leave out the opening cysteine and the closing phenylalanine or tryptophan.

ASSFTGVYQPQH	TRBJ1-5	TRBV2
ASSGTSPGETQY	TRBJ2-5	TRBV2
SARGIYEQY	TRBJ2-7	TRBV20-1
ASSSSGTTYEQY	TRBJ2-7	TRBV7-2
ASRGTGDSNQPQH	TRBJ1-5	TRBV19
ASVPRPGTNIQY	TRBJ2-4	TRBV7-3
ASSLDPVNTEAF	TRBJ1-1	TRBV5-4
ASSYVNTEAF	TRBJ1-1	TRBV19
ASSDIMGYGYT	TRBJ1-2	TRBV6-1
ASGSPRGLDEQY	TRBJ2-7	TRBV18
ASSPGAQGYNQPQH	TRBJ1-5	TRBV18
ASAVGSGTGNEQF	TRBJ2-1	TRBV9
SAGGAYEQY	TRBJ2-7	TRBV20-1
ASSFRQNTDTQY	TRBJ2-3	TRBV5-1
AISDASGTSKYNEQF	TRBJ2-1	TRBV10-3
ASSPPGQGGLHEQY	TRBJ2-7	TRBV18
ASSHLTGGKWGANVLT	TRBJ2-6	TRBV4-1
ASSNPGSHEQY	TRBJ2-7	TRBV28
ASGPTGAGTDTQY	TRBJ2-3	TRBV28
ASSVSASGEQETQY	TRBJ2-5	TRBV9
ASSLRGDRNNEKLF	TRBJ1-4	TRBV28
ASSRGRGRGSNQPQH	TRBJ1-5	TRBV19
ASSLVTNRGTDTQY	TRBJ2-3	TRBV7-8
ATSMDRGTEAF	TRBJ1-1	TRBV15
ASSFDRAGNTIY	TRBJ1-3	TRBV28
ASSQGLLETQY	TRBJ2-5	TRBV4-1
ASSLRATWSVGEQF	TRBJ2-1	TRBV27
ASSFLDLTDTQY	TRBJ2-3	TRBV27
ASSLGRGADTQY	TRBJ2-3	TRBV5-1
ASKKTSGRELF	TRBJ2-2	TRBV2
ASEGSGRYQETQY	TRBJ2-5	TRBV5-1
AISLGRSNYEQY	TRBJ2-7	TRBV10-3
ASSPTSGWWTEAF	TRBJ1-1	TRBV28
ASSYTKEGTGELF	TRBJ2-2	TRBV6-6
ASSLGLVNAQETQY	TRBJ2-5	TRBV5-1
ASSSNTGSNQPQH	TRBJ1-5	TRBV2
ASRLASTDTQY	TRBJ2-3	TRBV27